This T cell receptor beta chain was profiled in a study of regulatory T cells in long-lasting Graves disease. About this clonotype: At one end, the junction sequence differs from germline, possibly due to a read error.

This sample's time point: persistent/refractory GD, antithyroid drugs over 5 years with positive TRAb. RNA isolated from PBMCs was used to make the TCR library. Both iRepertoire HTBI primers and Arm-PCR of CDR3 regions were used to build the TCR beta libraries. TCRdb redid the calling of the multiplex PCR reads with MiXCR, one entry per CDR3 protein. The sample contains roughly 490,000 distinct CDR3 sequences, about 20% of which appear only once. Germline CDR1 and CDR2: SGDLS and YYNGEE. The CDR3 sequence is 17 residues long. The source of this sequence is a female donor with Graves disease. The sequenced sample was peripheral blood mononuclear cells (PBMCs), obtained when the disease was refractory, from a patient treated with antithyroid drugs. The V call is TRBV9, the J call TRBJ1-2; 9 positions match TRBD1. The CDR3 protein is CASSQEGQGFGVYGYTF. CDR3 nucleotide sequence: TGCGCCAGCAGCCAAGAGGGACAGGGATTCGGGGTGTATGGCTACACCTTC.